The sample holds a few counts of the clone carrying this T cell receptor beta chain. The CDR3 covers 12 residues. The V gene's germline CDR1 is DFQATT and CDR2 SNEGSKA (reference sequence). Deletions cut 0 bases from V and 7 bases from J, with 10 bases between. The record originates from a study of T-cell reconstitution after alpha-beta-depleted transplantation in children. Library preparation (for TCRbeta) was performed with unique molecular identifiers. TCRdb re-analysed the PCR reads in MiXCR, keeping a single row per CDR3 protein. The table shows some 350,000 distinct CDR3 sequences, with roughly 15% occurring only once.

This sequence was found in a male patient aged 2 to 10 who had a stem cell transplant for acute lymphoblastic leukemia, so the T cells may come from the graft donor. This sequence joins TRBV20-1 and TRBJ2-7; no reliable D call. Source: PBMCs, mostly from graft donor cells, taken 360 days after TCRalphabeta/CD19-depleted stem cell transplant. The CDR3 reads CSARDRANEQYF. The CDR3 nucleotides are TGCAGTGCTAGAGATCGGGCTAATGAGCAGTACTTC.